The rows below give T cell receptor beta chains drawn from one sample of a study of blood T cell repertoires in COVID-19. Libraries were prepared by immunoSEQ multiplex PCR; TCRdb keeps only in-frame clonotypes and omits some of them. Of over 600,000 clones listed, over 80% are singletons. The sequenced sample consisted of peripheral blood. Receptors originate from a woman aged 18-29 years with acute or convalescent COVID-19. The CDR3 runs from the conserved cysteine through the conserved F or W. D genes are given only for firm matches. Only some rows state a clone size, as once, few, many or a class for expanded clones.

cdr3_nt: TGTGCCAGCAGCCCTAACAGGGAGTCCCAGCCCCAGCATTTT
cdr3_aa: CASSPNRESQPQHF
clone_size: .
j_call: TRBJ1-5
d_call: .
v_call: TRBV6-6

cdr3_nt: TGCAGCGTTGGAGGGCAGGGGGCCCTCTACGAGCAGTACTTC
cdr3_aa: CSVGGQGALYEQYF
clone_size: .
j_call: TRBJ2-7
d_call: TRBD1
v_call: TRBV29-1

cdr3_nt: TGTGCCAGTACTCCGCTGACAGGGGGAAAACCTGGGGCCAACGTCCTGACTTTC
cdr3_aa: CASTPLTGGKPGANVLTF
clone_size: .
j_call: TRBJ2-6
d_call: TRBD1
v_call: TRBV19

cdr3_nt: TGTGCCAGCAGCCCACGGGTCCAGTTCTATGGCTACACCTTC
cdr3_aa: CASSPRVQFYGYTF
clone_size: .
j_call: TRBJ1-2
d_call: .
v_call: TRBV6-2/TRBV6-3

cdr3_nt: TGTGCCACGAGTACCGGGACAGCCTACGAGCAGTACTTC
cdr3_aa: CATSTGTAYEQYF
clone_size: .
j_call: TRBJ2-7
d_call: TRBD1
v_call: TRBV24-1

cdr3_nt: TGCGCCAGCAGCATCAGACAGGGGTCCACTGAAGCTTTCTTT
cdr3_aa: CASSIRQGSTEAFF
clone_size: once
j_call: TRBJ1-1
d_call: TRBD1
v_call: TRBV5-1

cdr3_nt: TGCGCCAGCAGCTGGGGTGGGGCTACAACTAATGAAAAACTGTTTTTT
cdr3_aa: CASSWGGATTNEKLFF
clone_size: .
j_call: TRBJ1-4
d_call: .
v_call: TRBV5-1

cdr3_nt: TGTGCCAGCAGCTTTGTAGCAACTGGCGAGCAGTACTTC
cdr3_aa: CASSFVATGEQYF
clone_size: .
j_call: TRBJ2-7
d_call: .
v_call: TRBV7-2

cdr3_nt: TGTGCCAGCAGTTATAAGACAGGGTTAACCTACGAGCAGTACTTC
cdr3_aa: CASSYKTGLTYEQYF
clone_size: .
j_call: TRBJ2-7
d_call: TRBD1
v_call: TRBV6-5

cdr3_nt: TGTGCCAGCAGCTTTCCAGGGACTAATGAAAAACTGTTTTTT
cdr3_aa: CASSFPGTNEKLFF
clone_size: .
j_call: TRBJ1-4
d_call: .
v_call: TRBV7-9

cdr3_nt: TGTGCCAGTAGTATTGGTCTCGAGGTACCTAATTCACCCCTCCACTTT
cdr3_aa: CASSIGLEVPNSPLHF
clone_size: .
j_call: TRBJ1-6
d_call: .
v_call: TRBV19

cdr3_nt: TGTGCCAGCAGTTTTTCAGGGGGCCTCACCGGGGAGCTGTTTTTT
cdr3_aa: CASSFSGGLTGELFF
clone_size: once
j_call: TRBJ2-2
d_call: TRBD1
v_call: TRBV27

cdr3_nt: TGTGCCAGAAGCCCAAACCGGGGACAGGAAACCTACGAGCAGTACTTC
cdr3_aa: CARSPNRGQETYEQYF
clone_size: .
j_call: TRBJ2-7
d_call: TRBD1
v_call: TRBV5-3

cdr3_nt: TGTGCCAGCAGCTCGCGGAGGGTCGGGGGCTACACCTTC
cdr3_aa: CASSSRRVGGYTF
clone_size: few
j_call: TRBJ1-2
d_call: .
v_call: TRBV7-2

cdr3_nt: TGCGCCAGCAGCCCCGGGACAGGTTCACCCCTCCACTTT
cdr3_aa: CASSPGTGSPLHF
clone_size: .
j_call: TRBJ1-6
d_call: TRBD1
v_call: TRBV5-1

cdr3_nt: TGCGCCAGCAGCCAAGAGGACGGGAGGAGCTACGAGCAGTACTTC
cdr3_aa: CASSQEDGRSYEQYF
clone_size: .
j_call: TRBJ2-7
d_call: TRBD2
v_call: TRBV4-1

cdr3_nt: TGTGCCTGTTCGCCGGGGGGCGCAGATACGCAGTATTTT
cdr3_aa: CACSPGGADTQYF
clone_size: .
j_call: TRBJ2-3
d_call: .
v_call: TRBV7-7

cdr3_nt: TGTGCCAGCTCACCCCCGGGGACAGGGAGTGAAAAACTGTTTTTT
cdr3_aa: CASSPPGTGSEKLFF
clone_size: .
j_call: TRBJ1-4
d_call: TRBD1
v_call: TRBV18

cdr3_nt: TGTGCCAGTAGTCCCCGGGACAGGAAGGCTGAAGCTTTCTTT
cdr3_aa: CASSPRDRKAEAFF
clone_size: .
j_call: TRBJ1-1
d_call: TRBD1
v_call: TRBV19

cdr3_nt: TGTGCCAGCAGCGTAGCTAGCGGGGGGGCTGGGGACATTCAGTACTTC
cdr3_aa: CASSVASGGAGDIQYF
clone_size: .
j_call: TRBJ2-4
d_call: TRBD2
v_call: TRBV9

cdr3_nt: TGTGCCAGCAGTCTAAGCCCAGGCAAAGCTTTCTTT
cdr3_aa: CASSLSPGKAFF
clone_size: .
j_call: TRBJ1-1
d_call: .
v_call: TRBV5-4

cdr3_nt: TGTGCCAGCAGTATTCACAGTCCGGGACAGCTATATTCACCCCTCCACTTT
cdr3_aa: CASSIHSPGQLYSPLHF
clone_size: .
j_call: TRBJ1-6
d_call: TRBD1
v_call: TRBV6-2/TRBV6-3

cdr3_nt: TGTGCCAGCAGCAAACTACGCGCCGGGTATCAGCGGGGTCAGCCCCAGCATTTT
cdr3_aa: CASSKLRAGYQRGQPQHF
clone_size: .
j_call: TRBJ1-5
d_call: .
v_call: TRBV2

cdr3_nt: TGTGCCACCAGCAGAGGCTCGGAGGAGGGAAGAGGAAACACCATATATTTT
cdr3_aa: CATSRGSEEGRGNTIYF
clone_size: .
j_call: TRBJ1-3
d_call: .
v_call: TRBV15

cdr3_nt: TGTGCCAGCAGCTTTGGGCAGCCTGGTCCCTCCTGGGGCTACACCTTC
cdr3_aa: CASSFGQPGPSWGYTF
clone_size: few
j_call: TRBJ1-2
d_call: .
v_call: TRBV13

cdr3_nt: TGTGCCAGCAGCCGGACAGGAATCACTGAAGCTTTCTTT
cdr3_aa: CASSRTGITEAFF
clone_size: .
j_call: TRBJ1-1
d_call: TRBD1
v_call: TRBV6-5

cdr3_nt: TGTGCCAGCAGTTTTGGGGGGGCCCTATTCACTCACAATGAGCAGTTCTTC
cdr3_aa: CASSFGGALFTHNEQFF
clone_size: .
j_call: TRBJ2-1
d_call: .
v_call: TRBV27

cdr3_nt: TGTGCCAGCAGTAATGGAGGGGATATTAATGAAAAACTGTTTTTT
cdr3_aa: CASSNGGDINEKLFF
clone_size: .
j_call: TRBJ1-4
d_call: .
v_call: TRBV6-6

cdr3_nt: TGTGCCTGGAGTGTCTCGTATTCTGGGGCCAACGTCCTGACTTTC
cdr3_aa: CAWSVSYSGANVLTF
clone_size: once
j_call: TRBJ2-6
d_call: .
v_call: TRBV30

cdr3_nt: TGTGCCAGCAGACCGACAGGGGGGTCTTCCTACGAGCAGTACTTC
cdr3_aa: CASRPTGGSSYEQYF
clone_size: .
j_call: TRBJ2-7
d_call: TRBD1
v_call: TRBV27

cdr3_nt: TGTGCCAGCAGCCCCCACGAAAGGGGATCCTATAATTCACCCCTCCACTTT
cdr3_aa: CASSPHERGSYNSPLHF
clone_size: .
j_call: TRBJ1-6
d_call: .
v_call: TRBV13

cdr3_nt: TGTGCCAGCAGCCCCGGGGTCCGCTCCCTACAGGGTCAGCCCCAGCATTTT
cdr3_aa: CASSPGVRSLQGQPQHF
clone_size: .
j_call: TRBJ1-5
d_call: .
v_call: TRBV7-9

cdr3_nt: TGTGCCAGCAGCCGGAACACTGAAGCTTTCTTT
cdr3_aa: CASSRNTEAFF
clone_size: .
j_call: TRBJ1-1
d_call: .
v_call: TRBV6-5

cdr3_nt: TGTGCCACCAGTGGGATCTCCACAGGGATTTGGAATGAGCAGTTCTTC
cdr3_aa: CATSGISTGIWNEQFF
clone_size: .
j_call: TRBJ2-1
d_call: .
v_call: TRBV24-1

cdr3_nt: TGTGCCAGCTCACAACGTGAGACAGGGTTCTTTAACGAGCAGTACTTC
cdr3_aa: CASSQRETGFFNEQYF
clone_size: .
j_call: TRBJ2-7
d_call: TRBD1
v_call: TRBV18

cdr3_nt: TGTGCTAGTGGTTTGGGACTAGCGGGGCCGATCAATGAGCAGTTCTTC
cdr3_aa: CASGLGLAGPINEQFF
clone_size: .
j_call: TRBJ2-1
d_call: TRBD2
v_call: TRBV12-5

cdr3_nt: TGCGCCAGCAGTCAACCTCAGGGGGCAAGACGAGAGACCCAGTACTTC
cdr3_aa: CASSQPQGARRETQYF
clone_size: once
j_call: TRBJ2-5
d_call: TRBD1
v_call: TRBV23-1

cdr3_nt: TGTGCCAGCAGCCCCGGGGAGGGGGGACCAGTCTACGAGCAGTACTTC
cdr3_aa: CASSPGEGGPVYEQYF
clone_size: .
j_call: TRBJ2-7
d_call: .
v_call: TRBV7-9

cdr3_nt: TGTGCCAGCAGGACTAGCGGGGCCACCGGGGAGCTGTTTTTT
cdr3_aa: CASRTSGATGELFF
clone_size: .
j_call: TRBJ2-2
d_call: TRBD2
v_call: TRBV6-4

cdr3_nt: TGTGCCAGCAGCGCCGAGGGGGGGTACAATCAGCCCCAGCATTTT
cdr3_aa: CASSAEGGYNQPQHF
clone_size: .
j_call: TRBJ1-5
d_call: .
v_call: TRBV9

cdr3_nt: TGTGCCAGCAGGAAGGGACAGCCCTACGAGCAGTACTTC
cdr3_aa: CASRKGQPYEQYF
clone_size: .
j_call: TRBJ2-7
d_call: TRBD1
v_call: TRBV11-2

cdr3_nt: TGTGCCAGCAGCGTAGGGCGGGGAAGCACAGATACGCAGTATTTT
cdr3_aa: CASSVGRGSTDTQYF
clone_size: .
j_call: TRBJ2-3
d_call: .
v_call: TRBV9

cdr3_nt: TGTGCCAGCACCCCACGACTCCTCTATGGCTACACCTTC
cdr3_aa: CASTPRLLYGYTF
clone_size: .
j_call: TRBJ1-2
d_call: .
v_call: TRBV19

cdr3_nt: TGCAGCGTAGCGCCCGGCCGGACTGAAGCTTTCTTT
cdr3_aa: CSVAPGRTEAFF
clone_size: .
j_call: TRBJ1-1
d_call: .
v_call: TRBV29-1

cdr3_nt: TGTGCCAGCAGTGAATGGGGGGACAGTACCTATGGCTACACCTTC
cdr3_aa: CASSEWGDSTYGYTF
clone_size: .
j_call: TRBJ1-2
d_call: TRBD1
v_call: TRBV25-1

cdr3_nt: TGTGCCAGCAGTGAACGAAGGGGAAGAGGCAATCAGCCCCAGCATTTT
cdr3_aa: CASSERRGRGNQPQHF
clone_size: .
j_call: TRBJ1-5
d_call: .
v_call: TRBV2

cdr3_nt: TGTGCCATCAGGGCCGCCGGGGGGGGTTATGGAGATACGCAGTATTTT
cdr3_aa: CAIRAAGGGYGDTQYF
clone_size: .
j_call: TRBJ2-3
d_call: TRBD2
v_call: TRBV10-3

cdr3_nt: TGTGCCAGCAGAGCCGTGGGAGGTGAAAAACTGTTTTTT
cdr3_aa: CASRAVGGEKLFF
clone_size: .
j_call: TRBJ1-4
d_call: .
v_call: TRBV25-1

cdr3_nt: TGTGCCAGTAAGAGGGAGTTCACTGAAGCTTTCTTT
cdr3_aa: CASKREFTEAFF
clone_size: .
j_call: TRBJ1-1
d_call: .
v_call: TRBV19

cdr3_nt: TGTGCCAGCAGTATCAGGGGGTTCTATGGCTACACCTTC
cdr3_aa: CASSIRGFYGYTF
clone_size: .
j_call: TRBJ1-2
d_call: TRBD1
v_call: TRBV12-3/TRBV12-4

cdr3_nt: TGCAGCGTTGAAGTGGGGGGGGCCACTGAAGCTTTCTTT
cdr3_aa: CSVEVGGATEAFF
clone_size: .
j_call: TRBJ1-1
d_call: .
v_call: TRBV29-1

cdr3_nt: TGTGCCAGTAGTATAGACAGTAATTCACCCCTCCACTTT
cdr3_aa: CASSIDSNSPLHF
clone_size: .
j_call: TRBJ1-6
d_call: .
v_call: TRBV19

cdr3_nt: TGTGCCAGCATCTTACAGGGGGCTGCTAACTATGGCTACACCTTC
cdr3_aa: CASILQGAANYGYTF
clone_size: .
j_call: TRBJ1-2
d_call: TRBD1
v_call: TRBV2

cdr3_nt: TGCGCCAGCAGCCAGTACCGGACAGGAACCTATGGCTACACCTTC
cdr3_aa: CASSQYRTGTYGYTF
clone_size: .
j_call: TRBJ1-2
d_call: TRBD1
v_call: TRBV4-3

cdr3_nt: TGTGCCAGCACCTTAAGGTCACAGGGAGGCTACACCTTC
cdr3_aa: CASTLRSQGGYTF
clone_size: few
j_call: TRBJ1-2
d_call: .
v_call: TRBV28

cdr3_nt: TGTGCCAGCAGCTTAGCGGGGGCCAGCACAGATACGCAGTATTTT
cdr3_aa: CASSLAGASTDTQYF
clone_size: .
j_call: TRBJ2-3
d_call: TRBD2
v_call: TRBV5-4

cdr3_nt: TGTGCCAGTAGTATACGACAGTTGAACACTGAAGCTTTCTTT
cdr3_aa: CASSIRQLNTEAFF
clone_size: .
j_call: TRBJ1-1
d_call: .
v_call: TRBV19

cdr3_nt: TGTGCCAGCATCCGGAGGTTTGGAGGCTACACCTTC
cdr3_aa: CASIRRFGGYTF
clone_size: .
j_call: TRBJ1-2
d_call: .
v_call: TRBV5-6

cdr3_nt: TGTGCCAGCAGCTTGAAGGACAGGGGGTTAGGCTACACCTTC
cdr3_aa: CASSLKDRGLGYTF
clone_size: .
j_call: TRBJ1-2
d_call: TRBD1
v_call: TRBV7-9